Each of the 18 T cell receptor beta chains below was sequenced from the same sample in a study of OX40 agonist ivuxolimab in advanced cancers. Library creation used the immunoSEQ multiplex PCR assay. As stored in TCRdb, this immuneACCESS dataset retains in-frame rearrangements with V and J assigned. A fraction of the clones does not appear; measured against another copy, unresolved V genes explain less than half of the discrepancy, and the remainder lacks a known reason. This sample holds about 93,000 clones; about 91% were observed only once. Of the sample, roughly 0.5% is held by the ten largest clones. This specimen was CD4+ or CD8+ T cells sorted from blood, taken in a trial of the OX40 agonist ivuxolimab. Receptor source: an adult with an advanced solid tumor such as melanoma, head and neck, liver or kidney cancer.

Remarks on this clone: This sample includes further DNA sequences coding for the same CDR3. The CDR3, as DNA: TGTGCCAGCAGCTTAGAAATGAACACTGAAGCTTTCTTT. Protein sequence: CASSLEMNTEAFF. V usage is TRBV11-3 and J usage is TRBJ1-1; D not certain. With 0 bases removed from V and 0 bases from J, the gap between germline ends came to 2 bases. The CDR3 has 13 residues. The V gene's germline CDR1 is SGHNT and CDR2 YENEEA. Full variable domain (remainder filled in from reference TRBV11-3 and TRBJ1-1): EAGVVQSPRYKIIEKKQPVAFWCNPISGHNTLYWYLQNLGQGPELLIRYENEEAVDDSQLPKDRFSAERLKGVDSTLKIQPAELGDSAVYLCASSLEMNTEAFFGQGTRLTVV.

The chain links TRBV5-8 to TRBJ2-2, with TRBD2 identical over 7 bases. CDR1 and CDR2 from the germline V gene are SGHTS and YDEGEE. The CDR3 totals 15 residues. Trimming cost V 1 base and J 4 bases; bases outside gene matches: 4. CDR3 in amino acids: CASSLMLAVTGELFF. Written as DNA, the CDR3 is TGTGCCAGCAGCTTGATGCTAGCGGTCACCGGGGAGCTGTTTTTT.

This chain joins TRBV6-5 and TRBJ1-2; unclear D gene. Per the germline V gene, CDR1 is MNHEY and CDR2 is SVGAGI. The germline V and J ends were trimmed by 8 bases and 4 bases, with 11 bases remaining between them. This CDR3 region has 12 residues. CDR3 sequence: CASGGGGYGYTF. The CDR3 coding sequence is TGTGCCAGCGGTGGAGGTGGCTATGGCTACACCTTC.

The chain carries TRBV19 and TRBJ2-6, with a possible D match to TRBD2 (6 bases). The V end lost 2 bases, the J end lost 1 base, and 9 bases lay between the germline ends. This CDR3 is 16 amino acids long. Per germline, CDR1 LNHDA and CDR2 SQIVND (reference sequence). The CDR3 region has the DNA TGTGCCAGTAGTATACAGACTAGATCTGGGGCCAACGTCCTGACTTTC. Its translation is CASSIQTRSGANVLTF.

The chain employs TRBV6-5 and TRBJ2-7, with D uncertain. CDR1 MNHEY and CDR2 SVGAGI come from the germline V gene. CDR3 length equals 11 residues. The germline V and J ends were trimmed by 6 bases and 2 bases, with 5 bases remaining between them. This CDR3 reads CASSLPYEQYF. Here the CDR3 DNA reads TGTGCCAGCAGCCTACCCTACGAGCAGTACTTC.

With regard to this clone: One junction end disagrees with the germline gene, perhaps due to a read error. This rearrangement joins TRBV11-3 to TRBJ1-1; D is ambiguous. The CDR3 is 14 amino acids. Germline CDR1 SGHNT, CDR2 YENEEA. The CDR3 coding sequence is TGTGCCAGCAGCTTAGAGTGGGAGAACGCTGAAGCTTTCTTT. This gives the protein CASSLEWENAEAFF.

The chain couples TRBV5-8 to TRBJ2-7; 9 nucleotides match TRBD1. CDR3 length equals 14 residues. The J segment lost 7 bases and the V segment lost 3 bases, leaving 8 bases of the junction unmatched. Germline V gene lookup returns CDR1 SGHTS and CDR2 YDEGEE. CDR3 sequence reads: CASSSTGGLREQYF. The CDR3 DNA sequence: TGTGCCAGCAGCTCGACAGGGGGACTGAGGGAGCAGTACTTC.

The CDR3 DNA is TGTGCCTGGACCGTAGGGGGCCAAGAGACCCAGTACTTC. Protein product: CAWTVGGQETQYF. The chain recombines TRBV30 with TRBJ2-5, with D perhaps TRBD1 (6 bases). V was clipped by 4 bases and J by 1 base, with 10 bases between them. The CDR3 has 13 residues. Germline values: CDR1 GTSNPN, CDR2 SVGIG (reference sequence).

The V and J genes are TRBV9 and TRBJ2-1, with D possibly matching TRBD2 (7 bases). V shed 0 bases and J shed 5 bases, with 18 bases lying between them. Germline V gives CDR1 SGDLS, CDR2 YYNGEE. This CDR3 has 17 residues. DNA for the CDR3: TGTGCCAGCAGCGTAGGGTCTGGGGGGGCCCAGAACAATGAGCAGTTCTTC. This codes for CASSVGSGGAQNNEQFF.

The chain couples TRBV27 to TRBJ1-4; no clear D. The CDR3 contains 15 residues. The germline V gene has CDR1 MNHEY and CDR2 SMNVEV (reference sequence). Deletions cut 8 bases from V and 0 bases from J, with 13 bases between. The chain's CDR3 is CASSPWQPTNEKLFF. The CDR3 DNA reads as TGTGCCAGCTCTCCCTGGCAGCCAACTAATGAAAAACTGTTTTTT.

This chain links TRBV5-4 with TRBJ2-7, with D tentatively TRBD2 (6 bases). V lost 4 bases and J lost 6, with 14 bases in between. Germline CDR1 SGHNT, CDR2 YYREEE (reference sequence). The CDR3 is made up of 13 amino acids. The CDR3 is CASSPGLSPEQYF. In nucleotides, the CDR3 is TGTGCCAGCAGCCCTGGACTATCACCCGAGCAGTACTTC.

CDR3 nucleotide sequence: TGTGCCTGGAGTGTACAACACCGGATCACTGAAGCTTTCTTT. Its protein is CAWSVQHRITEAFF. J is TRBJ1-1 and V is TRBV30; no firm D call. This CDR3 is 14 amino acids long. Trimming removed 0 bases at V and 4 bases at J, with 12 bases between. The germline V gene has CDR1 GTSNPN and CDR2 SVGIG (reference sequence).

The chain links TRBV7-6 to TRBJ2-1; D not certain. The CDR3 is 13 residues long. The V gene lost 1 base and the J gene lost 9 bases, with 10 bases spanning the gap. CDR1 is SGHVS and CDR2 is FNYEAQ in the germline V gene. The CDR3 spells CASSLDSPSEQFF. The CDR3 DNA follows: TGTGCCAGCAGCTTAGACTCCCCTAGTGAGCAGTTCTTC. The full variable domain, completed using reference TRBV7-6 and TRBJ2-1, is GAGVSQSPRYKVTKRGQDVALRCDPISGHVSLYWYRQALGQGPEFLTYFNYEAQQDKSGLPNDRFSAERPEGSISTLTIQRTEQRDSAMYRCASSLDSPSEQFFGPGTRLTVL.

The rearrangement joins TRBV19 to TRBJ2-7, with D uncertain. This CDR3 has 12 amino acids. V was pared by 3 bases and J by 4 bases, with 7 bases between. CDR1 is LNHDA and CDR2 is SQIVND in the germline V gene (reference sequence). CDR3 sequence: CASSMNGYEQYF. The CDR3 DNA sequence: TGTGCCAGTAGTATGAATGGTTACGAGCAGTACTTC.

This chain links TRBV29-1 with TRBJ2-7; TRBD1 aligns across 11 bases. CDR1 is SQVTM, CDR2 ANQGSEA, per germline. Losses at the gene ends were 6 bases for V and 4 bases for J; bases not matched to a gene: 11. The CDR3 is 15 residues long. In DNA, the CDR3 is TGCAGCGTCCAAATGATTGGGACAGGGGGTTACGAGCAGTACTTC. Protein sequence: CSVQMIGTGGYEQYF.

CDR3 nucleotide sequence: TGTGCCAGCAGCTTGGAAAGGACTAACTATGGCTACACCTTC. Encoded protein: CASSLERTNYGYTF. This chain joins TRBV5-6 and TRBJ1-2, with D unclear. Germline V gene data show CDR1 as SGHDT and CDR2 as YYEEEE. V lost 0 bases and J lost 0, with 6 bases in between. This CDR3 has 14 residues.

The genes are TRBV19 and TRBJ2-2; D not resolved. The V gene's germline CDR1 is LNHDA and CDR2 SQIVND (reference sequence). The CDR3 totals 15 residues. V lost 7 bases and J 4 bases, leaving 16 bases between the germline ends. The CDR3 DNA reads TGTGCCAGTATTCCCCCGGGCAGACCCACCGGGGAGCTGTTTTTT. Protein: CASIPPGRPTGELFF.

The chain couples TRBV6-4 to TRBJ2-2; 7 bases align to TRBD1. Germline values: CDR1 MRHNA, CDR2 SNTAGT. With 5 bases clipped from V and 3 bases from J, the junction kept 3 bases outside the gene matches. The CDR3 length is 14 residues. CDR3 coding DNA: TGTGCCAGCAGTAGGGGGCAGGACACCGGGGAGCTGTTTTTT. Translated, it gives CASSRGQDTGELFF.